This T cell receptor (beta chain) is drawn from a study of long-term antiretroviral therapy in people with HIV. Study findings and constraints: Clones that had undergone expansion before ART prevailed in the repertoire throughout all time points. Blood in the study was drawn between the mid-2000s and the late 2010s, possibly under older ART regimens, which may be less effective than current ones.

The content of samples before DNA extraction was roughly 0.85-11 million cryopreserved PBMC. A word on this clone: Its matching antigen is unknown.

The germline V gene encodes CDR1 SEHNR and CDR2 FQNEAQ (reference sequence). The CDR3 sequence is 18 residues long. V shed 1 base and J shed 3 bases, with 18 bases lying between them. Sequencing relied on immunoSEQ assay v3.0, run at survey level. Measured with immunoSEQ multiplex PCR; TCRdb has only the in-frame clones, and not every one. The sample includes some 22,000 clones, about 86% of them seen just once. This sample comprised unsorted PBMCs, obtained 1.3 years after starting antiretroviral therapy. The TCR originated in a man aged 55 to 70 with HIV. The chain links TRBV7-9 to TRBJ1-4; tentatively, D is TRBD1 (5 bases). The CDR3 protein is CASSLGGGLHRANEKLFF. The CDR3 coding sequence is TGTGCCAGCAGCTTAGGGGGGGGTCTACATAGGGCTAATGAAAAACTGTTTTTT.